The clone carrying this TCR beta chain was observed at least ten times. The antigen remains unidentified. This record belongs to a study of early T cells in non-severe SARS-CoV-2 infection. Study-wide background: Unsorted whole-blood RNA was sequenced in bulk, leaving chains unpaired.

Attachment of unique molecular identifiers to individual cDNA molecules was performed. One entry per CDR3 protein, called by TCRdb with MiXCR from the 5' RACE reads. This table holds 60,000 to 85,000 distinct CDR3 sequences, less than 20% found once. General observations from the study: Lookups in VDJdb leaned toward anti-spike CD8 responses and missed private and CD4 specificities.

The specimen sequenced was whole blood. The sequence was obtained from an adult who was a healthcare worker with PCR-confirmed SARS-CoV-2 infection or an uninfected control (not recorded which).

DNA for the CDR3: TGTGCCAGCAGCCCACCCGGGACAGGGTTGAACACCATATATTTT. Translating gives CASSPPGTGLNTIYF. The V call is TRBV11-2, the J call TRBJ1-3; 9 nucleotides align to TRBD1. V shed 5 bases, J shed 7 bases, and the junction held 9 bases outside the gene matches. Per germline, CDR1 SGHAT and CDR2 FQNNGV. CDR3 length: 15 amino acids.